This entry lists 6 T cell receptor beta chains sequenced from one sample in a study of T cell clonality in common variable immunodeficiency. Study-wide results and limits: Common variable immunodeficiency TCR beta sequences reportedly had fewer deletions and N-nucleotide insertions.

Their cognate antigens are unknown. Some clones are missing from TCRdb's copy, which holds only in-frame ones; the method was immunoSEQ multiplex PCR. The sample offers about 23,000 clones and no singletons, the top ten holding approximately 10%. The sequenced material came from peripheral blood mononuclear cells. The receptors here all came from a human donor with common variable immunodeficiency.

This clone was picked up a small number of times. Coverage ceases 3 residues before the CDR3 finishes, and the germline J gene fills in the end. The rearrangement uses TRBV7-2 and TRBJ1-1, with a weak D call TRBD1 (5 bases). V was cut by 2 bases and J by 5 bases, with 12 bases left in between. The CDR3 is 14 residues long. CDR1 and CDR2 (germline): SGHTA, FQGNSA. The DNA read from the CDR3 is TGTGCCAGCAGCTTATTTACAGGTTGGACTGAA. Protein sequence: CASSLFTGWTE. The entire CDR3 reads CASSLFTGWTEAFF.

This clone showed up many times. The read is 3 residues too short to cover the CDR3 end, so that end is filled in from the germline J gene. J is TRBJ1-2 and V is TRBV7-9, with D perhaps matching TRBD1 (5 bases). The CDR3 is made up of 13 amino acids. V was clipped by 3 bases and J by 3 bases, with 8 bases between them. CDR1 SEHNR and CDR2 FQNEAQ come from the germline V gene (reference sequence). This CDR3 is CASSFGGYYGYTF. The sequenced part of the CDR3 DNA is TGTGCCAGCAGCTTCGGGGGTTACTATGGC.

To note about this clone: With the read ending 3 residues before the CDR3 end, the germline J gene is used to fill in that end. Other nucleotide sequences in the sample specify the same CDR3. The genes are TRBV19 and TRBJ2-7, with D possibly being TRBD1 (6 bases). Trimming left V 10 bases short and J 6 bases short, with 19 bases between. Germline CDR1 is LNHDA and CDR2 is SQIVND (reference sequence). The CDR3 loop spans 13 amino acids. The CDR3 here is CATLDPSGVEQYF. The CDR3 DNA, read in part, is TGTGCCACTCTCGACCCTTCAGGGGTCGAG.

This clone was detected ten times or more. The read terminates 3 residues before the CDR3 end, so the remaining end is supplied by the germline J gene. The chain uses TRBV5-6 and TRBJ2-7, with D tentatively TRBD1 (5 bases). V was trimmed by 1 base and J by 2 bases, leaving 10 bases between them. This CDR3 region has 14 residues. CDR1 is SGHDT and CDR2 is YYEEEE in the germline V gene. The covered CDR3 bases are TGTGCCAGCAGCTTGTGGCAGGGAACCTACGAG. Encoded protein: CASSLWQGTYE. The complete CDR3 protein is CASSLWQGTYEQYF.

This clone was detected only a few times. From the germline J gene comes the end of the CDR3, since the read stops 3 residues before it. The chain carries TRBV19 and TRBJ2-3; D remains unclear. V lost 9 bases to trimming and J lost 0 bases, with 16 bases between them. The CDR3 sequence is 15 residues long. Germline V gene sequence: CDR1 LNHDA, CDR2 SQIVND (reference sequence). CDR3 DNA, as far as it was read: TGTGCCAGCGCCCTCGCTCTAGATAGCACAGATACG. It yields the protein CASALALDSTDT. The entire CDR3 protein is CASALALDSTDTQYF. The entire variable domain, with the rest obtained from reference TRBV19 and TRBJ2-3, is as follows: DGGITQSPKYLFRKEGQNVTLSCEQNLNHDAMYWYRQDPGQGLRLIYYSQIVNDFQKGDIAEGYSVSREKKESFPLTVTSAQKNPTAFYLCASALALDSTDTQYFGPGTRLTVL.

This clone came up a few times. With the read ending 3 residues before the CDR3 end, the germline J gene is used to fill in that end. The J gene is TRBJ2-7, the V gene TRBV2, with TRBD2 matching 7 bases. The CDR3 has 13 residues. V shed 7 bases, J shed 4 bases, and the junction held 7 bases outside the gene matches. CDR1 and CDR2 from the germline V gene are SNHLY and FYNNEI. The CDR3 bases that were read are TGTGCCAGCAAGCGGGACTCCCAATACGAG. Translating it yields CASKRDSQYE. The CDR3 as a whole reads CASKRDSQYEQYF.